This T cell receptor (beta chain) was captured by sequencing in a study of blood T cell repertoires in COVID-19. Study background: The samples span acute and convalescent COVID-19 from the United States, Italy and Spain. PBMCs, B-cell-depleted T cells, or T cells provided the cDNA or gDNA that made up the material.

Per the original methods: From reference gene primer amplification, estimates of nucleated cell counts were derived. Generated by immunoSEQ multiplex PCR, the TCRdb table keeps only in-frame clones and is missing some. That table furnishes V, J and clone size, whereas the DNA furnished D and trimming. The sample yields fewer than 500,000 clones, about nine tenths seen once. This CDR3 has 18 amino acids. Germline assignment: CDR1 LNHDA and CDR2 SQIVND (reference sequence). Germline trimming cut 0 bases from V and 2 bases from J; bases unmatched to any gene: 4. This chain joins TRBV19 and TRBJ2-2, with TRBD2 identical over 12 bases. The sample taken for sequencing was peripheral blood. This receptor was obtained from a woman aged 25 to 39 with active or convalescent COVID-19. The CDR3 sequence is CASSIDPGLAGNTGELFF. The DNA for the CDR3 is TGTGCCAGTAGTATAGATCCTGGACTAGCGGGAAACACCGGGGAGCTGTTTTTT.